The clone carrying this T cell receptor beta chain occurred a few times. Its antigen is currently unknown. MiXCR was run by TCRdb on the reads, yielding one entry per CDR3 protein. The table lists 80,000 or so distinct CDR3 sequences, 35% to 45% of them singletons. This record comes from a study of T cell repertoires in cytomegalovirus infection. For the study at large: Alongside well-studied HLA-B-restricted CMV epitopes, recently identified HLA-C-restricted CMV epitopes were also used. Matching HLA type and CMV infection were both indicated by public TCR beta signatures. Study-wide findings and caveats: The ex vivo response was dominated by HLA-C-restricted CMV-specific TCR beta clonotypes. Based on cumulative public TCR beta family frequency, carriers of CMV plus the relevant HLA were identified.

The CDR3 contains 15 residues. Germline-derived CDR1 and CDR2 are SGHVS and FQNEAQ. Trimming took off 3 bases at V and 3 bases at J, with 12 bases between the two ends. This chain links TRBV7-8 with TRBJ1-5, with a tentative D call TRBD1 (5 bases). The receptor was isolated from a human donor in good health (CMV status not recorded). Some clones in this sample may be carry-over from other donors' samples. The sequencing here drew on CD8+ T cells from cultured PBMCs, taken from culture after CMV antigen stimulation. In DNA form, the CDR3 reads TGTGCCAGCAGCTTTGGGACGGGAAACAATCAGCCCCAGCATTTT. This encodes CASSFGTGNNQPQHF.